This TCR beta chain was retrieved from a study of T-cell reconstitution after alpha-beta-depleted transplantation in children. Unique molecular identifiers were built into the TCRbeta library. TCRdb re-called the PCR reads through MiXCR, storing one row per CDR3 protein. The sample has around 360,000 distinct CDR3 sequences, 10% to 13% seen once. This receptor was obtained from a human donor who donated a stem cell graft to a child with acute lymphoblastic leukemia. This material consisted of PBMCs from the stem cell graft donor, taken from the stem cell graft.

CDR3 in amino acids: CSASLAGRRGGEQFF. In DNA form, the CDR3 reads TGCAGTGCTTCACTAGCGGGAAGGAGGGGGGGAGAGCAGTTCTTC. V gene TRBV20-1 combines with J gene TRBJ2-1, with 10 bases aligning to TRBD2. Germline V gene data show CDR1 as DFQATT and CDR2 as SNEGSKA (reference sequence). With V trimmed by 5 bases and J by 10 bases, 14 bases remained unmatched. The CDR3 length is 15 residues.